A selection of T cell receptor beta chains follows, all from one sample in a study of blood T cells in healthy people across ages. TCRdb re-analysed the 5' RACE reads in MiXCR, keeping a single row per CDR3 protein. Of some 1.8 million distinct CDR3 sequences in the sample, about two fifths were seen once. Specimen: blood. The receptors here all came from a human donor in good health. Both conserved end residues are part of each CDR3. Fields, in order: J gene, CDR3 length, D gene, clone size, V gene, CDR3 DNA, CDR3 protein. A D gene is named only where the DNA matches it firmly. Clone size is stated in some rows and not others, as once, few, many or a class when expanded.

J: TRBJ1-2; length: 19; D: .; size: .; V: TRBV3-1; DNA: TGTGCCAGCAGCCCCCGGCCCCGGGCCCTCGGACATACTAACTATGGCTACACCTTC; CDR3: CASSPRPRALGHTNYGYTF
J: TRBJ2-1; length: 15; D: TRBD2; size: .; V: TRBV29-1; DNA: TGCAGCGTTGAAGGGACGAGCGGGGGACAAGAGACCCAGTTCTTC; CDR3: CSVEGTSGGQETQFF
J: TRBJ2-5; length: 16; D: TRBD1; size: few; V: TRBV7-3; DNA: TGTGCCAGCAGCGCCATACGGGACAGGGGCGTACGGACCCAGTACTTC; CDR3: CASSAIRDRGVRTQYF
J: TRBJ1-2; length: 13; D: .; size: few; V: TRBV5-6; DNA: TGTGCCAGCAGCCCCCCTGGACAGTATGGCTACACCTTC; CDR3: CASSPPGQYGYTF
J: TRBJ2-1; length: 16; D: .; size: .; V: TRBV5-6; DNA: TGTGCCAGCAGCTTTATTGGGGGGCTTACCTACAATGAGCAGTTCTTC; CDR3: CASSFIGGLTYNEQFF
J: TRBJ1-6; length: 15; D: .; size: many; V: TRBV11-1; DNA: TGTGCCAGCAGCGAGGCGCCGTTGGGGAATTCACCCCTCCACTTT; CDR3: CASSEAPLGNSPLHF
J: TRBJ1-1; length: 15; D: .; size: .; V: TRBV25-1; DNA: TGTGCCAGCACCAGGGAGGCAGTGTGGAACACTGAAGCTTTCTTT; CDR3: CASTREAVWNTEAFF
J: TRBJ2-4; length: 11; D: .; size: few; V: TRBV28; DNA: TGTGCCAGCAGTTGGGGACACATTCAGTACTTC; CDR3: CASSWGHIQYF
J: TRBJ2-6; length: 17; D: .; size: once; V: TRBV20-1; DNA: TGCAGTGCTAGGGATCCGGGGGGCGAATCTGGGGCCAACGTCCGGACTTTC; CDR3: CSARDPGGESGANVRTF
J: TRBJ2-1; length: 16; D: TRBD2; size: .; V: TRBV29-1; DNA: TGCAGCGTTGAAGATCCCTGGACTAGCGGACACAATGAGCAGTTCTTC; CDR3: CSVEDPWTSGHNEQFF
J: TRBJ2-2; length: 18; D: TRBD1; size: .; V: TRBV15; DNA: TGTGCCACCAGCAGAGATTCGACAGGGGGCTGGAACACCGGGGAGCTGTTTTTT; CDR3: CATSRDSTGGWNTGELFF
J: TRBJ2-7; length: 15; D: TRBD1; size: .; V: TRBV6-5; DNA: TGTGCCAGCAGATCGGACAGGGCGAGCTCCTACGAGCGGTACTTC; CDR3: CASRSDRASSYERYF
J: TRBJ1-2; length: 14; D: .; size: many; V: TRBV5-1; DNA: TGCGCCAGCAGCTTTTCAGGACAGTTCTATGGCTACACCTTC; CDR3: CASSFSGQFYGYTF
J: TRBJ2-3; length: 15; D: .; size: .; V: TRBV10-3; DNA: TGTGCCATCAGTGATTCACGCGTCGGCACAGATACGCAGTATTTT; CDR3: CAISDSRVGTDTQYF
J: TRBJ2-2; length: 15; D: .; size: .; V: TRBV10-3; DNA: TGTGCCATCATGGACGGAGGCCCGAACACCGGGGAGCTGTTTTTT; CDR3: CAIMDGGPNTGELFF
J: TRBJ2-7; length: 14; D: TRBD2; size: few; V: TRBV24-1; DNA: TGTGCCACCAGTGATTGGACTAGCGGCTACGAGCAGTACTTC; CDR3: CATSDWTSGYEQYF
J: TRBJ2-1; length: 15; D: TRBD2; size: .; V: TRBV7-2; DNA: TGTGCCAGCAGAGAAAGACTAGCCTCCTACAATGAGCAGTTCTTC; CDR3: CASRERLASYNEQFF
J: TRBJ2-3; length: 12; D: .; size: .; V: TRBV29-1; DNA: TGCAGCGTCGGGGGCGGGGGAAATGCGCAGTATTTT; CDR3: CSVGGGGNAQYF
J: TRBJ2-7; length: 14; D: .; size: .; V: TRBV7-6; DNA: TGTGCCAGCAGCTTATTATTGTCCTACAATGAGCAGTACTTC; CDR3: CASSLLLSYNEQYF
J: TRBJ2-7; length: 16; D: TRBD2; size: many; V: TRBV15; DNA: TGTGCCACCAGCAGAGGGGCGGGGGGCCCGTCTGGCGAGCAGTACTTC; CDR3: CATSRGAGGPSGEQYF
J: TRBJ2-1; length: 15; D: .; size: few; V: TRBV4-3; DNA: TGCGCCAGCAGCCAAGATGGCGGAGTCTACAATGAGCAGTTCTTC; CDR3: CASSQDGGVYNEQFF
J: TRBJ2-1; length: 11; D: TRBD2; size: .; V: TRBV10-3; DNA: TGTGCCACCGGGGGGGGCGATGAGCAGTTCTTC; CDR3: CATGGGDEQFF
J: TRBJ2-7; length: 15; D: TRBD1; size: .; V: TRBV20-1; DNA: TGCAGTGCCAGAATCCTACAGGGGGGATACAACGAGCAGTACTTC; CDR3: CSARILQGGYNEQYF
J: TRBJ2-5; length: 17; D: .; size: .; V: TRBV10-3; DNA: TGTGCCATCAGTGACCCAGGGGTTGCTAGTGGGGGCGAGACCCAGTACTTC; CDR3: CAISDPGVASGGETQYF
J: TRBJ2-3; length: 14; D: .; size: few; V: TRBV14; DNA: TGTGCCAGCAGCCATCTTTATGTGACAGATACGCAGTATTTT; CDR3: CASSHLYVTDTQYF
J: TRBJ2-1; length: 15; D: .; size: few; V: TRBV15; DNA: TGTGCCACCAGCAGGGTCCAGGAGGGTTACAATGAGCAGTTCTTC; CDR3: CATSRVQEGYNEQFF
J: TRBJ2-5; length: 16; D: TRBD1; size: .; V: TRBV5-1; DNA: TGCGCCAGCAGCTGGGCCGGGACAGGGACGGAGGAGACCCAGTACTTC; CDR3: CASSWAGTGTEETQYF
J: TRBJ1-2; length: 11; D: .; size: many; V: TRBV12-3/TRBV12-4; DNA: TGTGCCAGCAGTTCCTCGGCTGGCTACACCTTC; CDR3: CASSSSAGYTF
J: TRBJ2-7; length: 15; D: TRBD1; size: few; V: TRBV5-1; DNA: TGCGCCAGCAGACCAACCGGGACAGCCCTCTACGAGCAGTACTTC; CDR3: CASRPTGTALYEQYF
J: TRBJ2-5; length: 13; D: .; size: .; V: TRBV27; DNA: TGTGCCAGCAGTTACTCTTGGGGAGAGACCCAGTACTTC; CDR3: CASSYSWGETQYF
J: TRBJ1-6; length: 13; D: .; size: few; V: TRBV4-2; DNA: TGTGCCAGCAGCCAAGGAGGTCATTCACCCCTCCACTTT; CDR3: CASSQGGHSPLHF
J: TRBJ2-3; length: 16; D: .; size: few; V: TRBV9; DNA: TGTGCCAGCAGCGCCATTACAGGTTATGGCACAGATACGCAGTATTTT; CDR3: CASSAITGYGTDTQYF
J: TRBJ2-5; length: 16; D: TRBD2; size: few; V: TRBV5-1; DNA: TGCGCCAGCAGCTTCGTCAGCGGGGGTAGACAAGAGACCCAGTACTTC; CDR3: CASSFVSGGRQETQYF
J: TRBJ1-2; length: 14; D: .; size: .; V: TRBV4-3; DNA: TGCGCCAGCAGCCAAGGGAAGGGAGGATATGGCTACACCTTC; CDR3: CASSQGKGGYGYTF
J: TRBJ2-7; length: 16; D: TRBD1; size: few; V: TRBV7-2; DNA: TGTGCCAGCAGCCGCGAATCCGGGACAGGGGTTCACGAGCAGTACTTC; CDR3: CASSRESGTGVHEQYF
J: TRBJ1-5; length: 13; D: .; size: few; V: TRBV6-2/TRBV6-3; DNA: TGTGCCAGCAGTTACGCGGTTTCCGTGTCCCAGCATTTT; CDR3: CASSYAVSVSQHF
J: TRBJ2-7; length: 15; D: TRBD1; size: .; V: TRBV7-9; DNA: TGTGCCAGCAGCGCGCCGACAGGGGTCTCCTACGAGCAGTACTTC; CDR3: CASSAPTGVSYEQYF
J: TRBJ1-6; length: 16; D: .; size: .; V: TRBV2; DNA: TGTGCCAGCAGCGCCCAGGGGCCGGATTTGAATTCACCCCTCCACTTT; CDR3: CASSAQGPDLNSPLHF
J: TRBJ2-1; length: 15; D: .; size: few; V: TRBV9; DNA: TGTGCCAGCAGCGCAGGCAGGGGGGGCTACAATGAGCAGTTCTTC; CDR3: CASSAGRGGYNEQFF
J: TRBJ1-1; length: 15; D: .; size: .; V: TRBV9; DNA: TGTGCCAGCAGCTTGAAGGGAACTGGGAACACTGAAGCTTTCTTT; CDR3: CASSLKGTGNTEAFF
J: TRBJ1-1; length: 12; D: .; size: few; V: TRBV29-1; DNA: TGCAGCGCCCGCGGAGGGGGAACTGAAGCTTTCTTT; CDR3: CSARGGGTEAFF
J: TRBJ1-2; length: 14; D: TRBD1; size: .; V: TRBV15; DNA: TGTGCCACCACCAAGGGACAGGGAAAATATGGCTACACCTTC; CDR3: CATTKGQGKYGYTF
J: TRBJ2-5; length: 15; D: TRBD1; size: .; V: TRBV9; DNA: TGTGCCAGCAGCGTAGAAGGGACAGGGAGAGAGACCCAGTACTTC; CDR3: CASSVEGTGRETQYF
J: TRBJ2-1; length: 14; D: .; size: .; V: TRBV5-1; DNA: TGCGCCAGCAGCTTGGGATTTGGGGATGGTGAGCAGTTCTTC; CDR3: CASSLGFGDGEQFF
J: TRBJ2-3; length: 19; D: TRBD2; size: once; V: TRBV13; DNA: TGTGCCAGCAGCTTAGGCACCTATAGCGGGGGCTCTAGCACAGATACGCAGTATTTT; CDR3: CASSLGTYSGGSSTDTQYF
J: TRBJ2-1; length: 15; D: .; size: .; V: TRBV28; DNA: TGTGCCAGCAATCTGGTGGGCGGACTAAACAATGAGCAGTTCTTC; CDR3: CASNLVGGLNNEQFF
J: TRBJ2-3; length: 13; D: TRBD1; size: few; V: TRBV10-3; DNA: TGTGCCATCCGGGACAGGGATTCTGGTACGCAGTATTTT; CDR3: CAIRDRDSGTQYF
J: TRBJ1-2; length: 15; D: .; size: .; V: TRBV5-1; DNA: TGCGCCAGCAGCTTGGAGGACACAGGCGTCGATGGCTACACCTTC; CDR3: CASSLEDTGVDGYTF
J: TRBJ2-1; length: 14; D: .; size: .; V: TRBV7-7; DNA: TGTGCCAGCAGCCCGGGGCTCTCGAGCAATGAGCAGTTCTTC; CDR3: CASSPGLSSNEQFF
J: TRBJ2-1; length: 13; D: .; size: few; V: TRBV7-3; DNA: TGTGCCAGCAGCTTCGACCGACTCAATGAGCAGTTCTTC; CDR3: CASSFDRLNEQFF
J: TRBJ2-4; length: 14; D: TRBD2; size: few; V: TRBV20-1; DNA: TGCAGTTCGGGGGGGGGCATAGCCAAAAACATTCAGTACTTC; CDR3: CSSGGGIAKNIQYF